The next 2 T cell receptor beta chains were all read from a single sample in a study of PD-1 blockade in classical Hodgkin lymphoma. Brentuximab vedotin exposure varied among the patients, all of whom had relapsed after autologous stem cell transplantation. Method: immunoSEQ multiplex PCR; TCRdb's copy keeps in-frame clones and lacks some. The sample gives around 58,000 clones, 90% of which show up once; 9.7% is in the top ten. The source was peripheral blood mononuclear cells (PBMCs), collected at baseline. Receptor source: a human donor with classical Hodgkin lymphoma.

The CDR3 nucleotides read TGTGCCAGCAGTACGGGGGGACTAGAGGCCGGGGAGCTGTTTTTT. This sequence encodes CASSTGGLEAGELFF. The chain has TRBV28 and TRBJ2-2, with 8 bases lining up with TRBD2. V shed 5 bases and J 6 bases; nucleotides not matched to a gene: 8. Looked up from germline, CDR1 is MDHEN and CDR2 is SYDVKM. The CDR3 length is 15 residues.

This chain links TRBV25-1 with TRBJ1-5; D unresolved. Trimming shortened V by 2 bases and J by 5 bases, and 10 bases separated the two germline ends. The CDR3 has 14 residues. Germline lookup yields CDR1 MGHDK and CDR2 SYGVNS. The CDR3 region is CASSESSSDQPQHF. The DNA for the CDR3 is TGTGCCAGCAGTGAAAGCAGTTCGGATCAGCCCCAGCATTTT. The complete variable domain, with remaining parts taken from reference TRBV25-1 and TRBJ1-5, reads EADIYQTPRYLVIGTGKKITLECSQTMGHDKMYWYQQDPGMELHLIHYSYGVNSTEKGDLSSESTVSRIRTEHFPLTLESARPSHTSQYLCASSESSSDQPQHFGDGTRLSIL.